Listed below are T cell receptor beta chains from one sample, sequenced in a study of beta chain features in type 1 diabetes. The table came from immunoSEQ multiplex PCR; TCRdb's copy has only in-frame clones and leaves some out. The sample lists some 500,000 clones, more than 9.5% occurring once. The specimen was naive CD4+ T cells from blood. The receptors shown here come from a woman younger than 35 in good health. Each CDR3 is given with its conserved first and last residue. Fields, in order: clone size, J gene, V gene, D gene, CDR3 DNA, CDR3 protein. D genes are given only for firm matches. Clone size is stated in some rows and not others, as once, few, many or a class when expanded.

few TRBJ2-3 TRBV11-2 TRBD1 TGTGCCAGCAGACTACCAGGACAGGGGAGAACAGATACGCAGTATTTT CASRLPGQGRTDTQYF
. TRBJ2-1 TRBV9 TRBD1 TGTGCCAGCAGCAAATACGGGACAGGGAGTGAGCAGTTCTTC CASSKYGTGSEQFF
few TRBJ2-1 TRBV7-9 . TGTGCCAGCAGCTTCGGACTGGTCAATGAGCAGTTCTTC CASSFGLVNEQFF
few TRBJ2-5 TRBV29-1 . TGCAGCGCCGCAGGGTACCAAGAGACCCAGTACTTC CSAAGYQETQYF
. TRBJ2-2 TRBV21-1 . TGTGCCAGCAGCAAAAGGGGGCAGGGCCCGAACACCGGGGAGCTGTTTTTT CASSKRGQGPNTGELFF
. TRBJ1-2 TRBV7-2 . TGTGCCAGCAGCTTAAGGACGTGGGACTATGGCTACACCTTC CASSLRTWDYGYTF
. TRBJ2-3 TRBV29-1 . TGCAGCGTACGACACAGGGAGCAGTTGAGCACAGATACGCAGTATTTT CSVRHREQLSTDTQYF
. TRBJ1-6 TRBV7-8 . TGTGCCAGCAGCTCCCCAGGGAGGCGGCAAGGGATGTCACCCCTCCACTTT CASSSPGRRQGMSPLHF
. TRBJ1-2 TRBV29-1 TRBD1 TGCAGCGCTGGGGACAGGGGGTCTAGGGTTGGCTACACCTTC CSAGDRGSRVGYTF
few TRBJ1-2 TRBV4-1 . TGCGCCAGCAGCCCGACCCCGTCCGGGACGGAGATCTATGGCTACACCTTC CASSPTPSGTEIYGYTF
few TRBJ1-1 TRBV5-8 . TGTGCCAGCAGCTTTATCTGGGGCGCCATGAACACTGAAGCTTTCTTT CASSFIWGAMNTEAFF
few TRBJ1-6 TRBV10-3 TRBD1 TGTGCCATCAGTGTGGACAGGGGGAAAAATTCACCCCTCCACTTT CAISVDRGKNSPLHF
. TRBJ2-7 TRBV25-1 . TGTGCCAGCAGGGATTGGAAGGAGCAGTACTTC CASRDWKEQYF
many TRBJ2-1 TRBV30 . TGTGCCTGGAGTCGGGGGATTGAGCAGTTCTTC CAWSRGIEQFF
. TRBJ2-3 TRBV9 TRBD2 TGTGCCAGCAGCGTAGACCCCAGCGGGATACTTACGCAGTATTTT CASSVDPSGILTQYF
few TRBJ1-4 TRBV4-3 . TGCGCCAGCAGCCAGCCTACAGGGAGTGCTAATGAAAAACTGTTTTTT CASSQPTGSANEKLFF
few TRBJ2-2 TRBV28 . TGTGCCAGCAGTCCTGGCGGGGTCGCCGGGGAGCTGTTTTTT CASSPGGVAGELFF
few TRBJ2-2 TRBV11-2 . TGTGCCAGCAGCTTTTTCGGGGAGCTGTTTTTT CASSFFGELFF
. TRBJ2-1 TRBV4-2 TRBD2 TGTGCCAGCAGCCAAGATGACATCCCGGGACTAGCGGGAGGATATAATGAGCAGTTCTTC CASSQDDIPGLAGGYNEQFF
few TRBJ1-6 TRBV7-9 TRBD1 TGTGCCAGCAGCTCCGGACAGGGCCTAGTGCCCCTCCACTTT CASSSGQGLVPLHF
. TRBJ2-1 TRBV7-2 . TGTGCCAGCAGCTTAGGCTCTTACAATGAGCAGTTCTTC CASSLGSYNEQFF
few TRBJ2-2 TRBV21-1 . TGTGCCAGCATGTCCCCGGGAGGGTTTTTCGGGGAGCTGTTTTTT CASMSPGGFFGELFF
once TRBJ1-6 TRBV5-1 . TGCGCCAGCAGCTTCAGGGGCCGTTCACCCCTCCACTTT CASSFRGRSPLHF
. TRBJ2-5 TRBV29-1 . TGCAGCAAGGGGGACACCCAAGAGACCCAGTACTTC CSKGDTQETQYF
few TRBJ2-4 TRBV14 TRBD1 TGTGCCAGCAGCCAAGCGAGGGACAGGGCCCAGAGGGCCAAAAACATTCAGTACTTC CASSQARDRAQRAKNIQYF
. TRBJ2-5 TRBV28 . TGTGCCAGCAGTTTACAGGGCTGGGAGACCCAGTACTTC CASSLQGWETQYF
few TRBJ2-3 TRBV7-2 TRBD1 TGTGCCAGCCGCCCACAGGGGCTCGGGACAGATACGCAGTATTTT CASRPQGLGTDTQYF